The 8 T cell receptor beta chains listed next were all sequenced from one sample in a study of blood T cell repertoires in COVID-19. Here immunoSEQ multiplex PCR was the method, and the copy in TCRdb shows in-frame clones only, minus some. The sample carries approximately 120,000 clones, around 76% recorded once. The specimen sequenced was peripheral blood. These receptors were taken from a man older than 75 with COVID-19, enrolled during active disease.

The chain joins TRBV15 to TRBJ2-3, with a weak D call TRBD2 (5 bases). This CDR3 has 13 residues. Germline loops: CDR1 LNHNV, CDR2 YYDKDF (reference sequence). V was shortened by 6 bases and J by 9 bases, with 16 bases between the two germline ends. The DNA of the CDR3 is TGTGCCACCAGGGATGATGGGAGTACCACGCAGTATTTT. It encodes CATRDDGSTTQYF.

The chain is built from TRBV29-1 and TRBJ2-3; 9 nucleotides agree with TRBD1. In germline, CDR1 is SQVTM, CDR2 ANQGSEA. Losses at the gene ends were 7 bases for V and 4 bases for J; bases not matched to a gene: 6. The CDR3 loop spans 13 amino acids. The CDR3 nucleotides are TGCAGCGCAACCGGGACAGGGCCAGATACGCAGTATTTT. Translation gives CSATGTGPDTQYF.

The rearrangement joins TRBV3-1 (or the pseudogene TRBV3-2) to TRBJ2-5, with 7 nucleotides matching TRBD2. V lost 6 bases, J lost 8 bases, and 6 bases stayed unmatched. Germline V lookup: CDR1 LGHDT, CDR2 YNNKEL (reference sequence). The CDR3 sequence is 12 residues long. The CDR3 spells CASRTRGDTQYF. The CDR3 DNA sequence: TGTGCCAGCAGGACCCGGGGGGACACCCAGTACTTC.

J is TRBJ1-6 and V is TRBV5-1; perhaps TRBD1 as D (5 bases). Germline lookup yields CDR1 SGHRS and CDR2 YFSETQ. This CDR3 region has 13 residues. The V end was cut by 4 bases, the J end by 6 bases, with 8 bases between. Here the CDR3 DNA reads TGCGCCAGCAGCGCCGACAGTAATTCACCCCTCCACTTT. Residues: CASSADSNSPLHF.

The chain is built from TRBV5-1 and TRBJ2-6, with D possibly matching TRBD1 (5 bases). V lost 1 base and J 2 bases, leaving 10 bases between the germline ends. CDR3 length: 16 amino acids. In germline, CDR1 is SGHRS, CDR2 YFSETQ. CDR3 coding DNA: TGCGCCAGCAGCTTGACAGGATCCCCTGGGGCCAACGTCCTGACTTTC. Amino acids: CASSLTGSPGANVLTF. Full variable domain (remainder filled in from reference TRBV5-1 and TRBJ2-6): KAGVTQTPRYLIKTRGQQVTLSCSPISGHRSVSWYQQTPGQGLQFLFEYFSETQRNKGNFPGRFSGRQFSNSRSEMNVSTLELGDSALYLCASSLTGSPGANVLTFGAGSRLTVL.

This clone was counted a single time. This rearrangement joins TRBV24-1 to TRBJ2-1; 8 nucleotides line up with TRBD2. The CDR3 runs to 15 residues. The junction had 3 bases not matched to a gene; V was cut back by 1 base and J by 5 bases. The germline V gene encodes CDR1 KGHDR and CDR2 SFDVKD. The CDR3 protein is CATSDLAGDDNEQFF. CDR3 in DNA: TGTGCCACCAGTGATTTAGCGGGGGACGACAATGAGCAGTTCTTC.

The chain carries TRBV29-1 and TRBJ2-7; no clear D gene. CDR1 and CDR2 from the germline V gene are SQVTM and ANQGSEA. The CDR3 length is 10 residues. The germline V and J ends were trimmed by 4 bases and 7 bases, with 8 bases remaining between them. DNA for the CDR3: TGCAGCGTTGGAGACGGTGAGCAGTACTTC. Its protein product is CSVGDGEQYF.

V gene TRBV9 combines with J gene TRBJ2-1; TRBD2 aligns across 14 bases. The CDR3 consists of 17 residues. V gave up 0 bases and J gave up 7 bases; unmatched junction bases: 6. CDR1 and CDR2 from the germline V gene are SGDLS and YYNGEE. The CDR3 here is CASSVVGGTSGSNEQFF. CDR3 DNA sequence: TGTGCCAGCAGCGTAGTCGGGGGGACTAGCGGGAGTAATGAGCAGTTCTTC.